This entry features one TCR beta chain sequence. The repertoire was sequenced with immunoSEQ multiplex PCR; TCRdb's copy has only in-frame clones and lacks some. The sample holds fewer than 250,000 clones; 87% are singletons and the top ten take 7.2%. The data were taken from a study of blood T cell repertoires in COVID-19. Germline values: CDR1 KGHSH, CDR2 LQKENI. The CDR3 consists of 15 residues. The V gene end was trimmed by 0 bases and the J gene end by 4 bases; junction bases not matched to a gene: 5. The chain combines TRBV18 with TRBJ2-7; 8 bases align to TRBD2. The specimen sequenced was PBMCs or T cells enriched from blood (not recorded which). The sequence was obtained from a young man in a cohort exposed to, infected with or recovered from COVID-19 (not recorded which). The CDR3 DNA reads TGTGCCAGCTCACCACCGGACGGGAGGGGATACGAGCAGTACTTC. Translating gives CASSPPDGRGYEQYF.